This T cell receptor beta chain emerged from a study of blood T cell repertoires in COVID-19. The germline V and J ends were trimmed by 6 bases and 6 bases, with 14 bases remaining between them. Germline V gene lookup returns CDR1 SGHTA and CDR2 FQGNSA. This CDR3 contains 13 residues. Sequenced by immunoSEQ multiplex PCR; TCRdb stores in-frame clones only, minus some. This table holds approximately 80,000 clones, 88% found once. The rearrangement joins TRBV7-2 to TRBJ1-1; D gene unclear. The sequencing input was peripheral blood. The clonotype originates from a human donor in a cohort sampled during active COVID-19. The CDR3 reads CASSSGIYSEAFF. CDR3 in DNA: TGTGCCAGCAGTTCCGGGATATACTCTGAAGCTTTCTTT. The whole variable domain, remainder taken from reference TRBV7-2 and TRBJ1-1, is GAGVSQSPSNKVTEKGKDVELRCDPISGHTALYWYRQSLGQGLEFLIYFQGNSAPDKSGLPSDRFSAERTGGSVSTLTIQRTQQEDSAVYLCASSSGIYSEAFFGQGTRLTVV.